These 28 T cell receptor beta chains came from one sample sequenced in a study of T cell repertoires in cytomegalovirus infection. TCRdb passed the reads through MiXCR, listing each CDR3 protein once. The sample includes fewer than 550,000 distinct CDR3 sequences, about 11% of them seen just once. Sample: PBMCs. These receptor sequences come from a human donor in good health (CMV status not recorded). Some clones in this sample may be carry-over from other donors' samples.

This clonotype was detected ten times or more. This sequence joins TRBV4-2 and TRBJ1-3; TRBD1 is a possible D gene (6 bases). The CDR3 totals 18 residues. Germline V gene data show CDR1 as LGHNA and CDR2 as YNFKEQ. The ends were cut back, 0 bases at V and 3 bases at J, with 18 bases in the middle. This chain's CDR3 is CASSQDYSLRGNGNTIYF. The CDR3 DNA reads TGTGCCAGCAGCCAAGATTATTCACTTAGGGGGAATGGAAACACCATATATTTT.

This sequence joins TRBV29-1 and TRBJ1-1; D is uncertain. V was shortened by 5 bases and J by 7 bases, with 11 bases between the two germline ends. The germline V gene has CDR1 SQVTM and CDR2 ANQGSEA. The CDR3 is 11 residues long. The CDR3 region is CSVRSRNEAFF. DNA of the CDR3: TGCAGCGTTCGGTCAAGGAATGAAGCTTTCTTT.

This clonotype showed up just once. This may be a read error, as it is one base from a much larger clone. The J gene is TRBJ2-5, the V gene TRBV28, with 8 bases fitting TRBD2. CDR3 length: 16 amino acids. CDR1 and CDR2 from the germline V gene are MDHEN and SYDVKM. V lost 5 bases and J lost 5; bases outside the gene matches: 13. This chain's CDR3 is CASSPPGREVRETQYF. Written as DNA, the CDR3 is TGTGCCAGCAGTCCCCCGGGGCGGGAGGTACGGGAGACCCAGTACTTC.

This clonotype was counted ten times or more. The J gene is TRBJ2-2, the V gene TRBV7-2, with D possibly TRBD2 on 5 matching bases. The germline V gene encodes CDR1 SGHTA and CDR2 FQGNSA. This CDR3 contains 14 residues. The V end lost 7 bases, the J end lost 4 bases, and 13 bases lay between the germline ends. The CDR3 region is CASIRTLSTGELFF. The CDR3, as DNA: TGTGCCAGCATCAGGACTCTATCCACCGGGGAGCTGTTTTTT.

The chain uses TRBV19 and TRBJ1-1; TRBD1 agrees at 9 bases. V lost 4 bases and J lost 11; bases outside the gene matches: 8. CDR1 and CDR2 (germline): LNHDA, SQIVND (reference sequence). The CDR3 runs 13 residues. CDR3 DNA: TGTGCCAGTAGTACCCCGGGGACAGGGCCCGCTTTCTTT. Translated: CASSTPGTGPAFF.

This chain links TRBV28 with TRBJ1-2; 7 bases agree with TRBD1. V trimming: 6 bases; J trimming: 1 base; junction bases outside the gene matches: 5. Germline assignment: CDR1 MDHEN and CDR2 SYDVKM. The CDR3 covers 14 residues. CDR3 in amino acids: CASRGTDYNYGYTF. The DNA of the CDR3 is TGTGCCAGCAGGGGGACAGATTATAACTATGGCTACACCTTC.

This clonotype was detected once. The chain links TRBV5-1 to TRBJ1-1; D might be TRBD1 (6 bases). CDR1 SGHRS and CDR2 YFSETQ come from the germline V gene. The V and J ends lost 5 bases and 0 bases respectively, with 14 bases between them. CDR3 length: 15 residues. CDR3 loop: CASRTRQAMNTEAFF. The CDR3 nucleotides read TGCGCCAGCAGAACCCGACAGGCAATGAACACTGAAGCTTTCTTT.

The chain couples TRBV6-1 to TRBJ1-2; D may be TRBD1 (5 bases). CDR1 is MNHNS, CDR2 SASEGT, per germline. This CDR3 has 16 residues. V was shortened by 7 bases and J by 4 bases, with 22 bases between the two germline ends. The CDR3 DNA follows: TGTGCCAGCATTCGGCAAATGGACACTGACTCCTATGGCTACACCTTC. Its translation: CASIRQMDTDSYGYTF.

This clonotype was seen many times. The chain couples TRBV19 to TRBJ1-2; no definite D call. This CDR3 comprises 13 residues. Per the germline V gene, CDR1 is LNHDA and CDR2 is SQIVND (reference sequence). V shed 1 base and J shed 3 bases, with 6 bases lying between them. CDR3 DNA: TGTGCCAGTAGTATAGGCAGCTACTATGGCTACACCTTC. It translates to CASSIGSYYGYTF.

In its sample, this clonotype was seen many times. V usage is TRBV6-1 and J usage is TRBJ2-6; possible D gene TRBD2, 5 bases. CDR1 and CDR2 (germline): MNHNS, SASEGT. Trimming removed 7 bases from V and 3 bases from J, with 10 bases in between. CDR3 length: 14 residues. CDR3 coding DNA: TGTGCCAGCACCCTCGGGGTTGGGGCCAACGTCCTGACTTTC. Translated: CASTLGVGANVLTF.

Ten or more counts support this clonotype. The chain is built from TRBV4-2 and TRBJ1-4; 7 bases fit TRBD1. Losses at the gene ends were 2 bases for V and 6 bases for J; bases not matched to a gene: 6. The CDR3 totals 15 residues. Germline CDR1 reads LGHNA; CDR2 reads YNFKEQ. In DNA, the CDR3 is TGTGCCAGCAGCCAAACAGGGGACAGCGATGAAAAACTGTTTTTT. Its protein is CASSQTGDSDEKLFF.

This clonotype showed up many times. The rearrangement links TRBV12-3 or TRBV12-4 to TRBJ1-5; D not resolved. There are 15 residues in the CDR3. Trimming removed 6 bases at V and 5 bases at J, with 17 bases between. CDR3 coding DNA: TGTGCCAGCAGCTCCCGGAGGGTAGGGTATCAGCCCCAGCATTTT. It is translated as CASSSRRVGYQPQHF.

This clonotype was observed many times. The chain has TRBV19 and TRBJ2-1; D perhaps matches TRBD2 (6 bases). The ends were cut back, 4 bases at V and 4 bases at J, with 17 bases in the middle. The CDR3 spans 16 residues. CDR1 LNHDA and CDR2 SQIVND come from the germline V gene (reference sequence). The CDR3 loop reads CASSTAGQGAYNEQFF. CDR3 nucleotides: TGTGCCAGTAGTACGGCGGGGCAGGGAGCATACAATGAGCAGTTCTTC.

The CDR3 DNA reads TGTGCCAGCACCAAGTACAATGAGCAGTTCTTC. Protein product: CASTKYNEQFF. The rearrangement joins TRBV28 to TRBJ2-1; D not certain. Germline lookup yields CDR1 MDHEN and CDR2 SYDVKM. This CDR3 contains 11 residues. Deletions cut 7 bases from V and 4 bases from J, with 5 bases between.

This clonotype was observed many times. The chain combines TRBV2 with TRBJ2-1; tentatively, D is TRBD2 (5 bases). The germline CDR1 and CDR2 sequences are SNHLY and FYNNEI. Trimming removed 6 bases at V and 6 bases at J, with 15 bases between. CDR3 length: 14 residues. The CDR3 region has the DNA TGTGCCAGCAGAGTAGAGGAGGCAGCCAATGAGCAGTTCTTC. The encoded protein is CASRVEEAANEQFF. Combining the CDR3 with reference TRBV2 and TRBJ2-1 gives the whole variable domain EPEVTQTPSHQVTQMGQEVILRCVPISNHLYFYWYRQILGQKVEFLVSFYNNEISEKSEIFDDQFSVERPDGSNFTLKIRSTKLEDSAMYFCASRVEEAANEQFFGPGTRLTVL.

This clonotype was counted a few times. The chain carries TRBV20-1 and TRBJ1-1; D possibly corresponds to TRBD1 (5 bases). The CDR3 totals 14 residues. The V and J ends lost 3 bases and 5 bases respectively, with 16 bases between them. The germline CDR1 and CDR2 sequences are DFQATT and SNEGSKA (reference sequence). The CDR3 loop is CSARLAGMRTEAFF. The DNA for the CDR3 is TGCAGTGCTAGGCTAGCAGGGATGCGGACTGAAGCTTTCTTT.

This clonotype was seen a few times. The chain carries TRBV2 and TRBJ2-5; 11 nucleotides match TRBD2. Germline lookup yields CDR1 SNHLY and CDR2 FYNNEI. This CDR3 spans 13 amino acids. V was clipped by 11 bases and J by 4 bases; unmatched bases: 6. The CDR3 here is CAVSGGAPETQYF. CDR3 bases: TGTGCCGTTAGCGGGGGGGCTCCAGAGACCCAGTACTTC.

The CDR3 spells CASSYSADLSNYGYTF. CDR3 DNA sequence: TGTGCCAGCAGTTACTCGGCCGATCTTTCTAACTATGGCTACACCTTC. The V gene is TRBV6-6, the J gene TRBJ1-2; D not resolved. The CDR3 is 16 residues long. Trimming took off 0 bases at V and 0 bases at J, with 11 bases between the two ends. Germline assignment: CDR1 MNHNY and CDR2 SVGAGI (reference sequence).

This clonotype was observed many times. The rearrangement joins TRBV2 to TRBJ2-3, with TRBD2 matching over 7 bases. The germline CDR1 and CDR2 sequences are SNHLY and FYNNEI. This CDR3 is built from 13 residues. V shed 10 bases and J 3 bases; nucleotides not matched to a gene: 7. The chain's CDR3 is CAKMAGVTDTQYF. For the CDR3, the DNA is TGTGCCAAAATGGCGGGAGTAACAGATACGCAGTATTTT. Full variable domain (outside the CDR3, taken from reference TRBV2 and TRBJ2-3): EPEVTQTPSHQVTQMGQEVILRCVPISNHLYFYWYRQILGQKVEFLVSFYNNEISEKSEIFDDQFSVERPDGSNFTLKIRSTKLEDSAMYFCAKMAGVTDTQYFGPGTRLTVL.

This clonotype was counted ten times or more. The V call is TRBV25-1, the J call TRBJ2-6; 7 nucleotides match TRBD2. This CDR3 has 16 amino acids. Germline CDR1 MGHDK, CDR2 SYGVNS. The V gene end was trimmed by 6 bases and the J gene end by 1 base; junction bases not matched to a gene: 6. DNA of the CDR3: TGTGCCAGCAGGAGGCAGGGAGGGTCTGGGGCCAACGTCCTGACTTTC. Its translation: CASRRQGGSGANVLTF.

This clonotype was detected many times. In DNA, the CDR3 is TGTGCCAGCAGCTCAACAGGGGATCAGCCCCAGCATTTT. Its translation: CASSSTGDQPQHF. The chain employs TRBV7-9 and TRBJ1-5, with 7 nucleotides matching TRBD1. The CDR3 has 13 residues. Per germline, CDR1 SEHNR and CDR2 FQNEAQ (reference sequence). The junction had 2 bases not matched to a gene; V was cut back by 4 bases and J by 5 bases.

The V and J genes are TRBV19 and TRBJ2-3; D assignment may be TRBD1 or TRBD2 (6 bases each). This CDR3 comprises 15 residues. The germline V and J ends were trimmed by 3 bases and 6 bases, with 16 bases remaining between them. Germline V CDR1 and CDR2: LNHDA, SQIVND (reference sequence). The CDR3 DNA follows: TGTGCCAGTAGTATCGGAGGGACAAGGGGGGATACGCAGTATTTT. Translation gives CASSIGGTRGDTQYF.

The chain has TRBV5-6 and TRBJ2-1; D unresolved. The CDR3 length is 17 residues. Germline CDR1 reads SGHDT; CDR2 reads YYEEEE. Trimming pared 5 bases from V and 0 bases from J, leaving 18 bases between. The CDR3 spells CASSFSLSESSYNEQFF. The CDR3 nucleotides are TGTGCCAGCAGTTTTTCACTCTCCGAGAGCTCCTACAATGAGCAGTTCTTC.

This clonotype was found many times. The chain combines TRBV14 with TRBJ2-5; TRBD2 might be the D (6 bases). Germline CDR1 is SGHDN and CDR2 is FVKESK. Trimming left V 1 base short and J 2 bases short, with 14 bases between. The CDR3 totals 16 residues. The CDR3 DNA follows: TGTGCCAGCAGCCAAGTCGGTGGCGGACTACAAGAGACCCAGTACTTC. It yields the protein CASSQVGGGLQETQYF.

This clonotype was recorded a few times. The chain has TRBV12-3 or TRBV12-4 and TRBJ2-4; possibly TRBD1 or TRBD2 for D (5 bases each). This CDR3 is 14 amino acids long. V was shortened by 3 bases and J by 5 bases, with 11 bases between the two germline ends. The CDR3 DNA sequence: TGTGCCAGCAGTTTTGGGGGTTGGGAAAACATTCAGTACTTC. Translation: CASSFGGWENIQYF.

This clonotype was recorded many times. The J gene is TRBJ2-1, the V gene TRBV14; 8 nucleotides line up with TRBD2. Germline lookup yields CDR1 SGHDN and CDR2 FVKESK. The CDR3 extends over 16 amino acids. Germline trimming cut 2 bases from V and 4 bases from J; bases unmatched to any gene: 7. CDR3 sequence: CASSQIDGRGYNEQFF. For the CDR3, the DNA is TGTGCCAGCAGCCAAATCGACGGGAGGGGTTACAATGAGCAGTTCTTC.

In its sample, this clonotype was seen many times. The V gene is TRBV2, the J gene TRBJ2-2; D possibly matches TRBD1 or TRBD2 (5 bases each). The CDR3 is made up of 15 amino acids. Germline V gives CDR1 SNHLY, CDR2 FYNNEI. Trimming removed 8 bases at V and 0 bases at J, with 13 bases between. Here the CDR3 DNA reads TGTGCCAGCCGCGCAGGGAGCGCGAACACCGGGGAGCTGTTTTTT. This gives the protein CASRAGSANTGELFF.

The V gene is TRBV29-1, the J gene TRBJ2-1, with a weak D call TRBD2 (6 bases). Germline V CDR1 and CDR2: SQVTM, ANQGSEA. The CDR3 is 15 residues long. V lost 3 bases to trimming and J lost 7 bases, with 19 bases between them. This chain's CDR3 is CSVDPSGELANEQFF. The CDR3 nucleotides read TGCAGCGTTGATCCGTCGGGGGAGTTAGCGAATGAGCAGTTCTTC.